This T cell receptor beta chain is from a study of cytomegalovirus exposure and HLA in healthy donors. At the level of the study: Falling in the Caucasian-associated ancestry cluster were 80% to 85% of 398 genotyped donors.

The primer mix had 60 Vbeta and 13 Jbeta primers. The assay was immunoSEQ multiplex PCR, and TCRdb's table has in-frame clones only and misses some. The sample yields some 130,000 clones, approximately 80% seen once. Sequencing was done on a sample of PBMCs. The TCR sequence derives from a man in his forties in good health and CMV-seronegative.

CDR3 region: CASSYSYRQETQYF. DNA for the CDR3: TGTGCCAGCAGTTACTCGTATCGGCAAGAGACCCAGTACTTC. J is TRBJ2-5 and V is TRBV6-5, with unresolved D. The CDR3 is 14 amino acids. V was cut by 0 bases and J by 2 bases, with 7 bases left in between. Germline lookup yields CDR1 MNHEY and CDR2 SVGAGI.